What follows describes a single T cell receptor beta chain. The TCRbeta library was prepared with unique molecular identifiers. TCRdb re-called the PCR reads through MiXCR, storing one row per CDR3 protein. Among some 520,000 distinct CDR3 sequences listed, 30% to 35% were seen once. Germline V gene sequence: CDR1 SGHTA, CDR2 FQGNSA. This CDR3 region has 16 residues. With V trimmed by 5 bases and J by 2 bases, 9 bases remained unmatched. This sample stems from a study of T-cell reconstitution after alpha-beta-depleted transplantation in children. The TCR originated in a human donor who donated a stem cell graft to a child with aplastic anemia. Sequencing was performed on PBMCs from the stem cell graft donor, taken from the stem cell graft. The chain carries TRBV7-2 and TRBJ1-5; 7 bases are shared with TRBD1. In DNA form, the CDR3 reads TGTGCCAGCAGCACCGGACAGGACGGGGGCAATCAGCCCCAGCATTTT. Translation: CASSTGQDGGNQPQHF. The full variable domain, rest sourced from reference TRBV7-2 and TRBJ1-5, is GAGVSQSPSNKVTEKGKDVELRCDPISGHTALYWYRQSLGQGLEFLIYFQGNSAPDKSGLPSDRFSAERTGGSVSTLTIQRTQQEDSAVYLCASSTGQDGGNQPQHFGDGTRLSIL.